The rows below give T cell receptor beta chains drawn from one sample of a study of blood T cell repertoires in COVID-19. Profiled with immunoSEQ multiplex PCR; TCRdb holds only in-frame clones, not every one. The repertoire holds about 70,000 clones, with roughly 80% as singletons. Sequenced: peripheral blood. These receptors were obtained from a man in his thirties or forties with COVID-19, enrolled during active disease. CDR3s include the opening cysteine and the closing phenylalanine or tryptophan. The D gene is left open where the match is weak. Clone sizes are given selectively: once, few, many, or a class where the clone is expanded.

v_call,d_call,clone_size,j_call,cdr3_nt,cdr3_aa
TRBV10-3,.,.,TRBJ1-1,TGTGCCATCAGTTACACAGAGACGAACACTGAAGCTTTCTTT,CAISYTETNTEAFF
TRBV7-6,TRBD1,.,TRBJ1-4,TGTGCCAGCAGTCCGGGGACAGGGGGTCGTGAAAAACTGTTTTTT,CASSPGTGGREKLFF
TRBV28,.,few,TRBJ2-1,TGTGCCAGCATTCGGGAGTTGGTCAACAATGAGCAGTTCTTC,CASIRELVNNEQFF
TRBV5-1,TRBD2,.,TRBJ2-7,TGCGCCAGCAGCTTGGCAACCGGAGCGGGAGCCCGAGAGCAGTACTTC,CASSLATGAGAREQYF
TRBV28,.,few,TRBJ2-3,TGTGCCAGCAGTTTGGTACGCATGAGCCCAGATACGCAGTATTTT,CASSLVRMSPDTQYF
TRBV7-9,.,.,TRBJ1-1,TGTGCCAGCAGCTCACAAGGAGCGACTGAAGCTTTCTTT,CASSSQGATEAFF
TRBV6-2/TRBV6-3,TRBD1,.,TRBJ1-2,TGTGCCAGCAGTTCGCCGGGACAGGCTCGCGGCTACACCTTC,CASSSPGQARGYTF
TRBV7-3,.,.,TRBJ1-2,TGTGCCAGCAGCCCGACAGGATCGTATGGCTACACCTTC,CASSPTGSYGYTF
TRBV18,TRBD1,.,TRBJ1-6,TGTGCCAGCTCACAAATTCATGGACAGGGGAGAAATAATTCACCCCTCCACTTT,CASSQIHGQGRNNSPLHF
TRBV19,.,.,TRBJ1-3,TGTGCCAGTAGTATAGGGTTGGCTTACCTCTCTGGAAACACCATATATTTT,CASSIGLAYLSGNTIYF
TRBV25-1,TRBD2,.,TRBJ2-5,TGTGCCAGCAGTGCGGGGGGTGTGGGAGAGACCCAGTACTTC,CASSAGGVGETQYF
TRBV6-2/TRBV6-3,TRBD1,.,TRBJ1-5,TGTGCCAGCAGTAGATCCCCCGGACAGGGAAATCAGCCCCAGCATTTT,CASSRSPGQGNQPQHF
TRBV29-1,.,.,TRBJ2-5,TGCAGCGTTGCCCATCGGGAGACCCAGTACTTC,CSVAHRETQYF
TRBV19,TRBD1,few,TRBJ1-1,TGTGCCAGTAGTATGGGGACAGGGATCGGGACTGAAGCTTTCTTT,CASSMGTGIGTEAFF
TRBV11-2,.,.,TRBJ1-2,TGTGCCAGCAGCCCTTGGCGGGGCAACGAGGACTATGGCTACACCTTC,CASSPWRGNEDYGYTF
TRBV28,TRBD2,once,TRBJ2-3,TGTGCCAGCAGTCCTGGGAGGGTCACAGATACGCAGTATTTT,CASSPGRVTDTQYF
TRBV5-6,TRBD2,.,TRBJ2-3,TGTGCCAGCAGCTTGGTAGCGGTGGGGGGGAATACGCAGTATTTT,CASSLVAVGGNTQYF
TRBV28,.,.,TRBJ1-1,TGTGCCAGCAGTTTTGATGACAGTATGAACACTGAAGCTTTCTTT,CASSFDDSMNTEAFF
TRBV28,TRBD1,.,TRBJ1-5,TGTGCCAGCATCCAGGGACAGTACAATCAGCCCCAGCATTTT,CASIQGQYNQPQHF
TRBV30,.,.,TRBJ1-1,TGTGCCTGGAGCAGAGGGGGGGGAAACACTGAAGCTTTCTTT,CAWSRGGGNTEAFF
TRBV11-2,TRBD2,once,TRBJ2-3,TGTGCCAGCAGCCCACAATCTCCTCTAGCGGGATGGTATACAGATACGCAGTATTTT,CASSPQSPLAGWYTDTQYF
TRBV11-2,.,.,TRBJ2-7,TGTGCCAGCAGCCATACAGGGTTCCCCTACGAGCAGTACTTC,CASSHTGFPYEQYF
TRBV24-1,TRBD1,.,TRBJ1-2,TGTGCCACCAGTGACCCGAGGACAGGGGGCAATGGCTACACCTTC,CATSDPRTGGNGYTF
TRBV28,TRBD1,.,TRBJ2-7,TGTGCCAGCAGTTCACAGGGGGCGGGTGACGAGCAGTACTTC,CASSSQGAGDEQYF
TRBV7-8,TRBD2,.,TRBJ2-2,TGTGCCAGCAGCTTAACGCTGGGCGGGGGGATTTTCACCGGGGAGCTGTTTTTT,CASSLTLGGGIFTGELFF
TRBV13,.,once,TRBJ2-7,TGTGCCAGCAGCTTAGGGGGCCAGGGGATGGGATCCTACGAGCAGTACTTC,CASSLGGQGMGSYEQYF
TRBV19,.,.,TRBJ2-1,TGTGCCAGTAGTATAGTGGCGGGCCCCGAACCTGAGCAGTTCTTC,CASSIVAGPEPEQFF
TRBV2,.,.,TRBJ1-2,TGTGCCAGCAGTGATCCAGCTAACTATGGCTACACCTTC,CASSDPANYGYTF
TRBV28,TRBD2,.,TRBJ2-7,TGTGCCAGCAGTTCTTCTAGGCGGGGGGGGCGCGACGAGCAGTACTTC,CASSSSRRGGRDEQYF
TRBV25-1,.,.,TRBJ1-6,TGTGCCAGCAGTGAAAATATTAATTCACCCCTCCACTTT,CASSENINSPLHF
TRBV4-3,.,.,TRBJ2-1,TGCGCCAGCAGCCTCGGGCCCATGGCGGGGAATGAGCAGTTCTTC,CASSLGPMAGNEQFF
TRBV4-1,.,.,TRBJ1-1,TGCGCCAGCAGCCAAGAACTGCCGAACACTGAAGCTTTCTTT,CASSQELPNTEAFF
TRBV6-5,TRBD2,.,TRBJ2-7,TGTGCCAGCAGTTACGGGGGACTAGCGGGGAGATACGAGCAGTACTTC,CASSYGGLAGRYEQYF
TRBV25-1,.,few,TRBJ2-7,TGTGCCAGCACCAAGGGCCAGGGCGAGCAGTACTTC,CASTKGQGEQYF
TRBV18,.,.,TRBJ1-1,TGTGCCAGCTCACCAGAGTCGAGGAACACTGAAGCTTTCTTT,CASSPESRNTEAFF
TRBV7-2,.,.,TRBJ2-3,TGTGCCAGCAGCTTAGCCCTAGCGACCACAGATACGCAGTATTTT,CASSLALATTDTQYF
TRBV6-1,.,.,TRBJ2-7,TGTGCCAGCAGTGAAGGCGGAGCCTCCTACGAGCAGTACTTC,CASSEGGASYEQYF
TRBV5-4,.,.,TRBJ2-2,TGTGCCAGCAGTCCGGAGCTGAACACCGGGGAGCTGTTTTTT,CASSPELNTGELFF
TRBV2,TRBD1,few,TRBJ1-2,TGTGCCAGCAGTGGACAGGGCTATGGCTACACCTTC,CASSGQGYGYTF
TRBV27,TRBD2,.,TRBJ2-7,TGTGCCAGCAGTTTATCGATGAGACTAGCGGGACCCTACGAGCAGTACTTC,CASSLSMRLAGPYEQYF
TRBV29-1,TRBD2,.,TRBJ2-1,TGCAGCGTTGGGACTAGCGTGAACAATGAGCAGTTCTTC,CSVGTSVNNEQFF
TRBV6-6,TRBD1,.,TRBJ2-7,TGTGCCAGCACTGGAGGACAGGGGGAATACGAGCAGTACTTC,CASTGGQGEYEQYF
TRBV7-2,.,.,TRBJ1-3,TGTGCCAGCAGCTTAGCCCCCACAACCGGAAACACCATATATTTT,CASSLAPTTGNTIYF
TRBV19,TRBD2,once,TRBJ2-1,TGTGCCAGTAGTATAGAGGGAGCTAGCGGCAATGAGCAGTTCTTC,CASSIEGASGNEQFF
TRBV15,.,once,TRBJ1-2,TGTGCCACCTCCGACATGACAGACTACACCTTC,CATSDMTDYTF
TRBV6-6,TRBD2,.,TRBJ2-1,TGTGCCAGCGGGGAAGCGGGAATTGAATACAATGAGCAGTTCTTC,CASGEAGIEYNEQFF
TRBV3-1/TRBV3-2,.,.,TRBJ2-7,TGTGCCAGCAGCCTAAAGCAGTACTTC,CASSLKQYF
TRBV7-8,.,.,TRBJ1-2,TGTGCCAGCAGCTTAGACCCCGAAGGGGGAGAGTGGGCCTATGGCTACACCTTC,CASSLDPEGGEWAYGYTF
TRBV27,TRBD2,.,TRBJ2-7,TGTGCCAGCAGGCAGCGGCGGGAGACGGGGGAGCAGTACTTC,CASRQRRETGEQYF
TRBV7-3,TRBD1,.,TRBJ2-3,TGTGCCAGCAGCCCCAGGGACAGGGGAGGAGATACGCAGTATTTT,CASSPRDRGGDTQYF
TRBV11-2,.,.,TRBJ2-5,TGTGCCAGCAGTCAGGGGACGGTTAGCCAAGAGACCCAGTACTTC,CASSQGTVSQETQYF
TRBV7-2,TRBD2,.,TRBJ2-1,TGTGCCAGCAGCCCGGGAACTAGCGCTTACAATGAGCAGTTCTTC,CASSPGTSAYNEQFF
TRBV7-2,.,.,TRBJ2-5,TGTGCCAGCAGCCCCGCTCGGGGGGCGGGGACCCAGTACTTC,CASSPARGAGTQYF
TRBV7-9,TRBD1,.,TRBJ1-6,TGTGCCAGCAGCCGGATTACAGGGGTTAATTCACCCCTCCACTTT,CASSRITGVNSPLHF
TRBV5-8,.,.,TRBJ1-5,TGTGCCAGCAGCTTGGAGGGGGGGCCGCATCAGCCCCAGCATTTT,CASSLEGGPHQPQHF
TRBV30,.,.,TRBJ2-7,TGTGCCTGGAACCCGGGACTCCTGTACGAGCAGTACTTC,CAWNPGLLYEQYF
TRBV14,TRBD1,.,TRBJ1-1,TGTGCCAGCAGCTCCCGGGACAGGGGGCCGGCTTTCTTT,CASSSRDRGPAFF
TRBV6-5,.,.,TRBJ1-5,TGTGCCAGCAGTAATTGGGGCGGCCAGCCCCAGCATTTT,CASSNWGGQPQHF
TRBV4-1,.,once,TRBJ2-7,TGCGCCAGCAGCGTCCACGACAAGAGCTCCTACGAGCAGTACTTC,CASSVHDKSSYEQYF
TRBV7-3,.,few,TRBJ2-5,TGTGCCAGCAGCCCCTCTAGCGCCCAAGAGACCCAGTACTTC,CASSPSSAQETQYF